The rows below give T cell receptor beta chains drawn from one sample of a study of T-cell reconstitution after alpha-beta-depleted transplantation in children. TCRdb reanalysed the PCR reads using MiXCR and keeps one entry per CDR3 protein. The data contain about 610,000 distinct CDR3 sequences, around 27% of them seen just once; the ten biggest clones take up less than 40%. Sequenced material: PBMCs, taken before TCRalphabeta/CD19-depleted stem cell transplant. These receptors originate from a boy less than two years old with Wiskott-Aldrich syndrome, due to receive a stem cell transplant. The CDR3 runs from the conserved cysteine through the conserved F or W. D genes are given only for firm matches. The size of a clone is reported for some rows only, either as once, few or many, or as a class for expanded clones.

cdr3_length: 20; clone_size: many; j_call: TRBJ2-1; v_call: TRBV4-1; d_call: TRBD2; cdr3_aa: CASSHTRGGLAGAPHNEQFF; cdr3_nt: TGCGCCAGCAGCCATACGAGGGGAGGACTAGCGGGAGCCCCCCACAATGAGCAGTTCTTC
cdr3_length: 15; clone_size: few; j_call: TRBJ2-1; v_call: TRBV11-2; d_call: TRBD2; cdr3_aa: CASSVAGDLLYEQFF; cdr3_nt: TGTGCCAGCAGCGTAGCGGGAGATCTCTTGTATGAGCAGTTCTTC
cdr3_length: 17; clone_size: NA; j_call: TRBJ2-4; v_call: TRBV21-1; d_call: NA; cdr3_aa: CASSKPPGSPGVDIQYF; cdr3_nt: TGTGCCAGCAGCAAACCTCCCGGGTCCCCTGGTGTGGACATTCAGTACTTC
cdr3_length: 17; clone_size: NA; j_call: TRBJ2-7; v_call: TRBV15; d_call: TRBD1; cdr3_aa: CATSFHKTGTGGYEQYF; cdr3_nt: TGTGCCACCAGCTTCCATAAGACCGGGACAGGGGGCTACGAGCAGTACTTC
cdr3_length: 13; clone_size: many; j_call: TRBJ2-3; v_call: TRBV15; d_call: NA; cdr3_aa: CATSRGKERTQYF; cdr3_nt: TGTGCCACCAGCAGAGGGAAGGAAAGAACGCAGTATTTT
cdr3_length: 11; clone_size: NA; j_call: TRBJ2-7; v_call: TRBV20-1; d_call: NA; cdr3_aa: CSAREAREQYF; cdr3_nt: TGCAGTGCTAGAGAGGCTAGGGAGCAGTACTTC
cdr3_length: 15; clone_size: few; j_call: TRBJ1-2; v_call: TRBV25-1; d_call: NA; cdr3_aa: CASSGRGGPQYGYTF; cdr3_nt: TGTGCCAGCAGTGGAAGGGGGGGTCCCCAGTATGGCTACACCTTC
cdr3_length: 15; clone_size: few; j_call: TRBJ2-3; v_call: TRBV5-1; d_call: NA; cdr3_aa: CASSMRGDSTDTQYF; cdr3_nt: TGCGCCAGCAGCATGCGAGGGGATAGCACAGATACGCAGTATTTT
cdr3_length: 11; clone_size: few; j_call: TRBJ2-2; v_call: TRBV9; d_call: NA; cdr3_aa: CASSALGELFF; cdr3_nt: TGTGCCAGCAGCGCGCTAGGGGAGCTGTTTTTT
cdr3_length: 15; clone_size: NA; j_call: TRBJ1-1; v_call: TRBV5-1; d_call: TRBD1; cdr3_aa: CASSAPQGQGTEAFF; cdr3_nt: TGCGCCAGCAGCGCCCCACAGGGACAGGGGACTGAAGCTTTCTTT
cdr3_length: 14; clone_size: many; j_call: TRBJ2-1; v_call: TRBV4-1; d_call: NA; cdr3_aa: CASSQTLWANEQFF; cdr3_nt: TGCGCCAGCAGCCAGACCCTTTGGGCCAATGAGCAGTTCTTC
cdr3_length: 17; clone_size: NA; j_call: TRBJ1-1; v_call: TRBV18; d_call: NA; cdr3_aa: CASSALPGNVVNTEAFF; cdr3_nt: TGTGCCAGCTCAGCTCTCCCAGGTAATGTGGTGAACACTGAAGCTTTCTTT
cdr3_length: 16; clone_size: few; j_call: TRBJ2-1; v_call: TRBV27; d_call: NA; cdr3_aa: CASSLSVVSSYNEQFF; cdr3_nt: TGTGCCAGCAGTTTAAGTGTCGTCAGCTCCTACAATGAGCAGTTCTTC
cdr3_length: 16; clone_size: NA; j_call: TRBJ2-5; v_call: TRBV20-1; d_call: TRBD2; cdr3_aa: CSASPSSGRSGETQYF; cdr3_nt: TGCAGTGCTAGTCCCTCTAGCGGGAGATCTGGGGAGACCCAGTACTTC